These 29 T cell receptor beta chains were sequenced from one sample in a study of response to subunit inactivated influenza vaccine. TCRdb reanalysed the RT-PCR reads using MiXCR and keeps one entry per CDR3 protein. Of about 570,000 distinct CDR3 sequences in the sample, about 12% were seen once. This material consisted of PBMCs from blood, taken on the day of vaccination. The receptor source for this set is a man aged 45-65 years who received an inactivated influenza vaccine.

The chain links TRBV18 to TRBJ2-2, with 9 bases matching TRBD1. The CDR3 has 15 residues. Trimming cost V 5 bases and J 6 bases; bases outside gene matches: 7. Germline loops: CDR1 KGHSH, CDR2 LQKENI. CDR3 in DNA: TGTGCCAGCTCAGAGGACAGGGGAAGATCCGGGGAGCTGTTTTTT. It is translated as CASSEDRGRSGELFF.

This clonotype was picked up a small number of times. The J gene is TRBJ2-7, the V gene TRBV6-1; maybe TRBD1 (7 bases). Germline V lookup: CDR1 MNHNS, CDR2 SASEGT. The ends were cut back, 7 bases at V and 1 base at J, with 14 bases in the middle. This CDR3 has 14 residues. The CDR3, as DNA: TGTGCCAGCACAGGGGGGTTCGGGTCCTACGAGCAGTACTTC. Its protein is CASTGGFGSYEQYF.

The CDR3 sequence: CASSQTREMDEQYF. The CDR3 DNA follows: TGTGCCAGCAGCCAAACCAGGGAAATGGACGAGCAGTACTTC. The chain combines TRBV7-2 with TRBJ2-7; maybe TRBD1 (5 bases). CDR3 length equals 14 residues. V lost 5 bases and J lost 5, with 16 bases in between. The germline gives CDR1 SGHTA, CDR2 FQGNSA.

This clonotype was counted many times. V usage is TRBV15 and J usage is TRBJ2-7, with D perhaps matching TRBD1 or TRBD2 (5 bases each). The CDR3 runs 13 residues. Trimming pared 5 bases from V and 7 bases from J, leaving 15 bases between. Germline CDR1 and CDR2: LNHNV and YYDKDF (reference sequence). The CDR3 spells CATSVGAPGEQYF. CDR3 nucleotide sequence: TGTGCCACCAGCGTCGGGGCTCCGGGGGAGCAGTACTTC.

This chain connects TRBV21-1 to TRBJ1-5. TRBV21-1 is a known pseudogene. The CDR3 runs 13 residues. The CDR3 bases are TGTGCCAGCAGCAACCCGCTGGGCCAGCCCCAGCATTTT. Its protein is CASSNPLGQPQHF.

This clonotype occurred many times. The rearrangement links TRBV5-5 to TRBJ2-1; D gene uncertain. This CDR3 spans 13 amino acids. Germline V gene lookup returns CDR1 SGHKS and CDR2 YYEKEE (reference sequence). The V end was cut by 0 bases, the J end by 6 bases, with 7 bases between. CDR3 in DNA: TGTGCCAGCAGCTTGGGACAAGTCAATGAGCAGTTCTTC. Protein: CASSLGQVNEQFF.

V and J are TRBV6-1 and TRBJ2-7; a weak D match, TRBD1 (6 bases). The germline V and J ends were trimmed by 6 bases and 2 bases, with 20 bases remaining between them. CDR1 MNHNS and CDR2 SASEGT come from the germline V gene. The CDR3 consists of 16 residues. CDR3 in DNA: TGTGCCAGCAGGGGTTATACAGGGAGTACGACCTACGAGCAGTACTTC. The encoded protein is CASRGYTGSTTYEQYF.

There are many counts of this clonotype. The genes are TRBV12-3 or TRBV12-4 and TRBJ2-7; D gene ambiguous. CDR3 length: 13 residues. Trimming cost V 3 bases and J 2 bases, with 8 bases left between them. The CDR3 nucleotides read TGTGCCAGCAGTTTCGACCCGACCTACGAGCAGTACTTC. Residues: CASSFDPTYEQYF.

This chain links TRBV7-2 with TRBJ2-7; D gene uncertain. Trimming left V 2 bases short and J 2 bases short, with 13 bases between. The CDR3 length is 15 residues. CDR1 and CDR2 (germline): SGHTA, FQGNSA. The CDR3 reads CASSLTSWVAYEQYF. CDR3 DNA sequence: TGTGCCAGCAGCTTAACCAGCTGGGTGGCCTACGAGCAGTACTTC. The variable domain in full, with the rest retrieved from reference TRBV7-2 and TRBJ2-7, is GAGVSQSPSNKVTEKGKDVELRCDPISGHTALYWYRQSLGQGLEFLIYFQGNSAPDKSGLPSDRFSAERTGGSVSTLTIQRTQQEDSAVYLCASSLTSWVAYEQYFGPGTRLTVT.

V and J are TRBV3-1 and TRBJ2-5, with TRBD2 matching over 8 bases. Germline V gives CDR1 LGHDT, CDR2 YNNKEL (reference sequence). The CDR3 has 14 residues. With 1 base clipped from V and 8 bases from J, the junction kept 6 bases outside the gene matches. CDR3 protein: CASSQGVAGTTQYF. The CDR3 region has the DNA TGTGCCAGCAGCCAAGGGGTAGCGGGGACAACCCAGTACTTC.

This clonotype was seen many times. The V and J genes are TRBV12-3 or TRBV12-4 and TRBJ2-1; TRBD1 aligns across 9 bases. V lost 3 bases and J lost 6; bases outside the gene matches: 3. The CDR3 is 14 amino acids. The CDR3 protein is CASSFRDRVNEQFF. DNA for the CDR3: TGTGCCAGCAGTTTTCGGGACAGGGTCAATGAGCAGTTCTTC.

The table lists this clonotype with many counts. The chain has TRBV12-3 or TRBV12-4 and TRBJ1-3, with D unclear. This CDR3 contains 15 residues. V was clipped by 0 bases and J by 4 bases, with 10 bases between them. CDR3 loop: CASSLASPWGNTIYF. The CDR3 region has the DNA TGTGCCAGCAGTTTAGCGTCCCCATGGGGAAACACCATATATTTT.

The sample holds a few counts of this clonotype. The J gene is TRBJ2-7, the V gene TRBV7-9; D gene unclear. Germline assignment: CDR1 SEHNR and CDR2 FQNEAQ (reference sequence). The CDR3 length is 12 residues. Trimming cost V 5 bases and J 2 bases, with 7 bases left between them. CDR3 protein: CASSAQTYEQYF. The CDR3 nucleotides read TGTGCCAGCAGCGCACAAACCTACGAGCAGTACTTC.

The rearrangement joins TRBV4-2 to TRBJ1-4; D not resolved. The CDR3 loop spans 15 amino acids. Trimming took 1 base from V and 7 from J, leaving 13 bases between them. Per the germline V gene, CDR1 is LGHNA and CDR2 is YNFKEQ. The CDR3 region has the DNA TGTGCCAGCAGCCAAGGATCGGGAGGCGTTGAAAAACTGTTTTTT. This sequence encodes CASSQGSGGVEKLFF.

The rearrangement uses TRBV7-2 and TRBJ2-5; no clear D gene. CDR1 is SGHTA, CDR2 FQGNSA, per germline. CDR3 size: 13 residues. V was cut by 4 bases and J by 4 bases, with 10 bases left in between. Here the CDR3 DNA reads TGTGCCAGCAGCTCAAGGGTTCGAGAGACCCAGTACTTC. Translation gives CASSSRVRETQYF.

J is TRBJ2-7 and V is TRBV13; 9 nucleotides agree with TRBD2. From germline, CDR1 is PRHDT and CDR2 FYEKMQ (reference sequence). Trimming removed 5 bases from V and 2 bases from J; junction bases left unmatched: 7. The CDR3 is 15 amino acids. The CDR3 is CASSEKAGGAYEQYF. The CDR3 coding sequence is TGTGCCAGCAGCGAGAAAGCGGGAGGCGCCTACGAGCAGTACTTC.

The gene calls are TRBV18 and TRBJ1-3; D remains unclear. Trimming took off 1 base at V and 0 bases at J, with 10 bases between the two ends. The germline V gene encodes CDR1 KGHSH and CDR2 LQKENI. This CDR3 comprises 16 residues. The CDR3 DNA sequence: TGTGCCAGCTCACCACAGACGGCCGTCTCTGGAAACACCATATATTTT. Protein: CASSPQTAVSGNTIYF.

In this sample, this clonotype turned up a few times. The chain uses TRBV20-1 and TRBJ2-5, with D perhaps TRBD1 (5 bases). Germline V gene data show CDR1 as DFQATT and CDR2 as SNEGSKA (reference sequence). CDR3 size: 14 residues. V dropped 0 bases and J dropped 4 bases, with 12 bases sitting between them. The CDR3: CSARDQGVAETQYF. As DNA, the CDR3 is TGCAGTGCTAGAGATCAAGGGGTGGCAGAGACCCAGTACTTC.

This clonotype has just a few counts. This chain joins TRBV27 and TRBJ2-1, with 7 positions matching TRBD2. CDR1 is MNHEY, CDR2 SMNVEV, per germline (reference sequence). This CDR3 contains 16 residues. The trim removed 5 bases at V and 5 bases at J, leaving 12 bases unmatched. The DNA of the CDR3 is TGTGCCAGCAGTATCCGGGGGAGGGGCCGTCACAATGAGCAGTTCTTC. Translating it yields CASSIRGRGRHNEQFF.

This clonotype was recorded at least ten times. The rearrangement joins TRBV12-3 or TRBV12-4 to TRBJ2-5; D gene ambiguous. CDR3 size: 11 residues. V was trimmed by 3 bases and J by 9 bases, leaving 8 bases between them. CDR3 DNA: TGTGCCAGCAGTTTCGTGCAGGCCCAGTACTTC. It codes for CASSFVQAQYF.

The chain links TRBV10-3 to TRBJ2-3, with D possibly matching TRBD1 (6 bases). This CDR3 has 13 residues. The germline gives CDR1 ENHRY, CDR2 SYGVKD. The V end was cut by 7 bases, the J end by 2 bases, with 10 bases between. This CDR3 reads CAIKDSPTDTQYF. CDR3 nucleotide sequence: TGTGCCATCAAGGACAGCCCCACAGATACGCAGTATTTT.

This clonotype was counted between two and nine times. This chain links TRBV4-3 with TRBJ1-1; D remains unclear. Trimming removed 0 bases at V and 1 base at J, with 9 bases between. From germline, CDR1 is LGHNA and CDR2 YSLEER. This CDR3 is 15 amino acids long. CDR3 bases: TGCGCCAGCAGCCAAGAGTGGCAGCAGAACACTGAAGCTTTCTTT. Translated, it gives CASSQEWQQNTEAFF.

A few counts support this clonotype. The rearrangement uses TRBV7-8 and TRBJ1-1; D possibly corresponds to TRBD1 (5 bases). CDR1 and CDR2 (germline): SGHVS, FQNEAQ. V dropped 3 bases and J dropped 1 base, with 15 bases sitting between them. The CDR3 extends over 16 amino acids. This CDR3 reads CASSFQAGLANTEAFF. In DNA form, the CDR3 reads TGTGCCAGCAGCTTCCAGGCAGGGTTGGCGAACACTGAAGCTTTCTTT.

This clonotype came up many times. This rearrangement joins TRBV12-3 or TRBV12-4 to TRBJ1-2; 7 bases line up with TRBD1. V shed 6 bases and J 2 bases; nucleotides not matched to a gene: 12. CDR3 length: 16 amino acids. The CDR3 is CASSLKQTQGNYGYTF. The CDR3 DNA sequence: TGTGCCAGCAGCCTAAAACAAACACAGGGGAACTATGGCTACACCTTC.

This clonotype has more than one count but fewer than ten. This chain connects TRBV30 to TRBJ1-1, with D tentatively TRBD1 (6 bases). CDR1 GTSNPN and CDR2 SVGIG come from the germline V gene (reference sequence). The ends were cut back, 5 bases at V and 7 bases at J, with 20 bases in the middle. The CDR3 covers 14 residues. CDR3 protein: CAWYRGRGEGEAFF. The CDR3 DNA reads TGTGCCTGGTATAGGGGGAGAGGGGAAGGTGAAGCTTTCTTT. Full variable domain (rest looked up from reference TRBV30 and TRBJ1-1): SQTIHQWPATLVQPVGSPLSLECTVEGTSNPNLYWYRQAAGRGLQLLFYSVGIGQISSEVPQNLSASRPQDRQFILSSKKLLLSDSGFYLCAWYRGRGEGEAFFGQGTRLTVV.

This clonotype was seen more than once but under ten times. V is TRBV15 and J is TRBJ2-1; D ambiguous. The ends were cut back, 1 base at V and 5 bases at J, with 15 bases in the middle. Germline V gene sequence: CDR1 LNHNV, CDR2 YYDKDF (reference sequence). There are 16 residues in the CDR3. This CDR3 reads CATSRGASNADNEQFF. CDR3 coding DNA: TGTGCCACCAGCAGAGGTGCCTCCAACGCCGACAATGAGCAGTTCTTC.

CDR3 sequence reads: CASISGDEQYF. CDR3 nucleotide sequence: TGTGCCAGCATTTCGGGAGACGAGCAGTACTTC. The V gene is TRBV6-2 or TRBV6-3, the J gene TRBJ2-7; D may be TRBD2 (6 bases). The germline gives CDR1 MNHEY, CDR2 SVGEGT. Trimming stripped 7 bases from V and 5 bases from J, with 9 bases between. This CDR3 contains 11 residues.

Points on this clonotype: Because the CDR3's place on the DNA is in doubt, the DNA is left out and the CDR3 is given as listed by TCRdb. The chain couples TRBV12-3 or TRBV12-4 to TRBJ2-7; the table's D gene call, TRBD1, was not cross checked with the DNA. Termini included, the CDR3 measures 14 amino acids. CDR3 sequence reads: CASSFGHGAVEPYF.

This clonotype was seen a handful of times. This chain connects TRBV10-3 to TRBJ1-5; TRBD1 agrees at 7 bases. The CDR3 totals 15 residues. J gave up 7 bases and V 0 bases, and 6 bases lay outside the gene matches. Germline assignment: CDR1 ENHRY and CDR2 SYGVKD. The CDR3 DNA sequence: TGTGCCATCAGTGAGTCGACAGGGTGGAACCAGCCCCAGCATTTT. Its protein product is CAISESTGWNQPQHF.